This T cell receptor beta chain was found in a study of cytomegalovirus exposure and HLA in healthy donors. Findings and caveats of the study: TCR beta V- and J-gene trimming was later associated with a missense DCLRE1C variant.

The CDR3 runs 15 residues. Trimming removed 7 bases from V and 0 bases from J; junction bases left unmatched: 6. CDR1 is LNHDA and CDR2 is SQIVND in the germline V gene (reference sequence). The PCR used 60 Vbeta and 13 Jbeta primers. Sequencing was performed with immunoSEQ multiplex PCR; in TCRdb, only in-frame clones are kept and a portion is missing. The top ten hold roughly 1.9% of the sample, which has 200,000 to 250,000 clones, about 77% seen once. As concerns this clone: Its antigen is undetermined.

This TCR derives from a woman aged 25 to 39 in good health and CMV-seronegative. Sequenced material: PBMCs. V usage is TRBV19 and J usage is TRBJ2-7; 10 bases align to TRBD2. The CDR3 bases are TGTGCCAGTACCCCTAGCGGGGGCCTCTCCTACGAGCAGTACTTC. It yields the protein CASTPSGGLSYEQYF.